The rows below give T cell receptor beta chains drawn from one sample of a study of CD8+ T cells in alopecia areata. This table comes from immunoSEQ multiplex PCR, and its TCRdb copy is limited to in-frame clones, with some not included. This sample yields approximately 58,000 clones, of which around 44% are seen a single time; 45% to 60% belongs to the top ten. The sequencing input was NKG2D-low CD8+ T cells sorted from blood. These receptors were taken from a human donor with alopecia areata. The CDR3 runs from the conserved cysteine through the conserved F or W. The order of the fields is CDR3 length, D gene, V gene, clone size, J gene, CDR3 protein, CDR3 DNA. The D gene is left open where the match is weak. Only some rows state a clone size, as once, few, many or a class for expanded clones.

CDR3 length: 21; D gene: TRBD2; V gene: TRBV9; clone size: NA; J gene: TRBJ2-3; CDR3 protein: CASSSHRTTSGGAFSTDTQYF; CDR3 DNA: TGTGCCAGCAGCTCACACCGAACGACTAGCGGGGGGGCATTCAGCACAGATACGCAGTATTTT
CDR3 length: 15; D gene: NA; V gene: TRBV5-1; clone size: NA; J gene: TRBJ2-7; CDR3 protein: CASSLGATGWDEQYF; CDR3 DNA: TGCGCCAGCAGCTTGGGGGCCACAGGGTGGGACGAGCAGTACTTC
CDR3 length: 14; D gene: NA; V gene: TRBV14; clone size: few; J gene: TRBJ2-1; CDR3 protein: CASSQEGVLDEQFF; CDR3 DNA: TGTGCCAGCAGCCAAGAAGGGGTTTTGGATGAGCAGTTCTTC
CDR3 length: 15; D gene: NA; V gene: TRBV4-3; clone size: NA; J gene: TRBJ2-1; CDR3 protein: CASSLLPAGLDEQFF; CDR3 DNA: TGCGCCAGCAGCCTCCTCCCTGCGGGGCTTGATGAGCAGTTCTTC
CDR3 length: 16; D gene: TRBD1; V gene: TRBV7-9; clone size: NA; J gene: TRBJ2-1; CDR3 protein: CASSTETGYWYNEQFF; CDR3 DNA: TGTGCCAGCAGCACCGAGACAGGGTACTGGTACAATGAGCAGTTCTTC
CDR3 length: 14; D gene: TRBD1; V gene: TRBV29-1; clone size: few; J gene: TRBJ1-1; CDR3 protein: CSVENRGRNTEAFF; CDR3 DNA: TGCAGCGTCGAAAACAGGGGGAGGAACACTGAAGCTTTCTTT
CDR3 length: 17; D gene: TRBD1; V gene: TRBV23-1; clone size: few; J gene: TRBJ2-5; CDR3 protein: CASSHPNFTGVGETQYF; CDR3 DNA: TGCGCCAGCAGTCATCCAAATTTCACAGGGGTCGGAGAGACCCAGTACTTC
CDR3 length: 10; D gene: NA; V gene: TRBV9; clone size: NA; J gene: TRBJ2-5; CDR3 protein: CASSGETQYF; CDR3 DNA: TGTGCCAGCAGCGGAGAGACCCAGTACTTC
CDR3 length: 14; D gene: TRBD2; V gene: TRBV29-1; clone size: few; J gene: TRBJ2-7; CDR3 protein: CSVEDSGGSYEQYF; CDR3 DNA: TGCAGCGTTGAAGATTCGGGGGGCTCCTACGAGCAGTACTTC
CDR3 length: 15; D gene: NA; V gene: TRBV11-2; clone size: few; J gene: TRBJ1-2; CDR3 protein: CASSLDASRVWGYTF; CDR3 DNA: TGTGCCAGCAGCTTAGATGCAAGCAGGGTGTGGGGCTACACCTTC
CDR3 length: 17; D gene: TRBD2; V gene: TRBV7-3; clone size: few; J gene: TRBJ2-7; CDR3 protein: CASSSPRTSGGPYEQYF; CDR3 DNA: TGTGCCAGCAGCTCCCCTCGGACTAGCGGGGGTCCCTACGAGCAGTACTTC
CDR3 length: 15; D gene: NA; V gene: TRBV5-1; clone size: NA; J gene: TRBJ1-2; CDR3 protein: CASSPSLGANYGYTF; CDR3 DNA: TGCGCCAGCAGCCCCTCTTTGGGAGCTAACTATGGCTACACCTTC
CDR3 length: 15; D gene: TRBD1; V gene: TRBV7-8; clone size: NA; J gene: TRBJ2-1; CDR3 protein: CASSSEGQGYNEQFF; CDR3 DNA: TGTGCCAGCAGCTCAGAGGGACAGGGCTACAATGAGCAGTTCTTC
CDR3 length: 11; D gene: NA; V gene: TRBV5-6; clone size: NA; J gene: TRBJ2-1; CDR3 protein: CASSLVAEQFF; CDR3 DNA: TGTGCCAGCAGCCTGGTGGCTGAGCAGTTCTTC
CDR3 length: 14; D gene: NA; V gene: TRBV7-9; clone size: NA; J gene: TRBJ2-7; CDR3 protein: CASSLVSTLGEQYF; CDR3 DNA: TGTGCCAGCAGCTTAGTTTCAACCCTCGGCGAGCAGTACTTC
CDR3 length: 15; D gene: NA; V gene: TRBV7-9; clone size: NA; J gene: TRBJ1-5; CDR3 protein: CASSLTSGVNQPQHF; CDR3 DNA: TGTGCCAGCAGCTTAACTTCGGGGGTCAATCAGCCCCAGCATTTT
CDR3 length: 15; D gene: NA; V gene: TRBV2; clone size: NA; J gene: TRBJ2-7; CDR3 protein: CASSVGTVGSYEQYF; CDR3 DNA: TGTGCCAGCAGTGTGGGGACGGTGGGATCCTACGAGCAGTACTTC
CDR3 length: 16; D gene: NA; V gene: TRBV23-1; clone size: many; J gene: TRBJ2-5; CDR3 protein: CASSQSRVAEQETQYF; CDR3 DNA: TGCGCCAGCAGTCAATCTCGAGTAGCGGAGCAAGAGACCCAGTACTTC
CDR3 length: 14; D gene: NA; V gene: TRBV29-1; clone size: NA; J gene: TRBJ1-3; CDR3 protein: CSVENPFSGNTIYF; CDR3 DNA: TGCAGCGTTGAAAACCCCTTCTCTGGAAACACCATATATTTT
CDR3 length: 15; D gene: NA; V gene: TRBV7-2; clone size: few; J gene: TRBJ2-7; CDR3 protein: CASSLGSGLSYEQYF; CDR3 DNA: TGTGCCAGCAGCTTAGGTTCGGGCTTATCCTACGAGCAGTACTTC
CDR3 length: 13; D gene: NA; V gene: TRBV29-1; clone size: few; J gene: TRBJ2-2; CDR3 protein: CSITPPNTGELFF; CDR3 DNA: TGCAGCATTACACCTCCGAACACCGGGGAGCTGTTTTTT
CDR3 length: 16; D gene: TRBD1; V gene: TRBV7-9; clone size: few; J gene: TRBJ2-6; CDR3 protein: CASSIRDSFGANVLTF; CDR3 DNA: TGTGCCAGCAGCATCCGGGACAGTTTCGGGGCCAACGTCCTGACTTTC
CDR3 length: 15; D gene: TRBD1; V gene: TRBV29-1; clone size: NA; J gene: TRBJ2-7; CDR3 protein: CSVEGLIGQGYEQYF; CDR3 DNA: TGCAGCGTTGAAGGGTTGATAGGACAGGGCTACGAGCAGTACTTC
CDR3 length: 14; D gene: TRBD1; V gene: TRBV29-1; clone size: NA; J gene: TRBJ2-7; CDR3 protein: CSANLGQGLYEQYF; CDR3 DNA: TGCAGCGCGAATCTAGGACAGGGCCTCTACGAGCAGTACTTC
CDR3 length: 14; D gene: NA; V gene: TRBV29-1; clone size: NA; J gene: TRBJ2-1; CDR3 protein: CSATSGGSYNEQFF; CDR3 DNA: TGCAGCGCTACAAGTGGGGGGTCATACAATGAGCAGTTCTTC
CDR3 length: 13; D gene: TRBD2; V gene: TRBV29-1; clone size: few; J gene: TRBJ2-1; CDR3 protein: CSVVAGDSNEQFF; CDR3 DNA: TGCAGCGTTGTAGCGGGCGATAGTAATGAGCAGTTCTTC
CDR3 length: 13; D gene: NA; V gene: TRBV25-1; clone size: few; J gene: TRBJ2-7; CDR3 protein: CASRIDQGREQYF; CDR3 DNA: TGTGCCAGCAGGATTGATCAGGGGCGCGAGCAGTACTTC
CDR3 length: 13; D gene: TRBD2; V gene: TRBV13; clone size: few; J gene: TRBJ2-1; CDR3 protein: CASRRLAGGEQFF; CDR3 DNA: TGTGCCAGCAGGAGGCTAGCGGGGGGTGAGCAGTTCTTC
CDR3 length: 13; D gene: NA; V gene: TRBV10-3; clone size: few; J gene: TRBJ2-1; CDR3 protein: CAIHASSYNEQFF; CDR3 DNA: TGTGCCATCCACGCCAGCTCCTACAATGAGCAGTTCTTC
CDR3 length: 13; D gene: NA; V gene: TRBV4-3; clone size: NA; J gene: TRBJ1-5; CDR3 protein: CASSQDGGQPQHF; CDR3 DNA: TGCGCCAGCAGCCAAGATGGGGGTCAGCCCCAGCATTTT
CDR3 length: 10; D gene: NA; V gene: TRBV11-2; clone size: NA; J gene: TRBJ2-3; CDR3 protein: CASSQYTQYF; CDR3 DNA: TGTGCCAGCAGCCAGTATACGCAGTATTTT
CDR3 length: 14; D gene: TRBD1; V gene: TRBV7-9; clone size: once; J gene: TRBJ2-7; CDR3 protein: CASSWDSVTYEQYF; CDR3 DNA: TGTGCCAGCAGCTGGGACAGCGTAACCTACGAGCAGTACTTC
CDR3 length: 14; D gene: NA; V gene: TRBV29-1; clone size: few; J gene: TRBJ2-7; CDR3 protein: CSVAHRGRGDEQYF; CDR3 DNA: TGCAGCGTCGCCCACAGGGGGCGGGGGGACGAGCAGTACTTC
CDR3 length: 12; D gene: NA; V gene: TRBV11-3; clone size: NA; J gene: TRBJ2-1; CDR3 protein: CASSFLNDEQFF; CDR3 DNA: TGTGCCAGCAGCTTTTTGAATGATGAGCAGTTCTTC
CDR3 length: 11; D gene: NA; V gene: TRBV2; clone size: once; J gene: TRBJ2-7; CDR3 protein: CASSDGYEQYF; CDR3 DNA: TGTGCCAGCAGTGACGGCTACGAGCAGTACTTC
CDR3 length: 12; D gene: NA; V gene: TRBV29-1; clone size: NA; J gene: TRBJ2-2; CDR3 protein: CSVEEPAGELFF; CDR3 DNA: TGCAGCGTTGAAGAACCGGCCGGGGAGCTGTTTTTT
CDR3 length: 13; D gene: NA; V gene: TRBV5-1; clone size: NA; J gene: TRBJ2-7; CDR3 protein: CASSTASSYEQYF; CDR3 DNA: TGCGCCAGCAGTACAGCCTCCTCCTACGAGCAGTACTTC
CDR3 length: 10; D gene: NA; V gene: TRBV29-1; clone size: NA; J gene: TRBJ1-1; CDR3 protein: CSVWAREAFF; CDR3 DNA: TGCAGCGTGTGGGCGCGTGAAGCTTTCTTT
CDR3 length: 16; D gene: TRBD1; V gene: TRBV29-1; clone size: NA; J gene: TRBJ2-7; CDR3 protein: CSVELIGQGATYEQYF; CDR3 DNA: TGCAGCGTTGAACTTATCGGACAGGGGGCGACTTACGAGCAGTACTTC
CDR3 length: 11; D gene: NA; V gene: TRBV29-1; clone size: NA; J gene: TRBJ1-1; CDR3 protein: CSVPMNTEAFF; CDR3 DNA: TGCAGCGTACCCATGAACACTGAAGCTTTCTTT
CDR3 length: 16; D gene: NA; V gene: TRBV9; clone size: NA; J gene: TRBJ2-1; CDR3 protein: CASSAGRAVNRNEQFF; CDR3 DNA: TGTGCCAGCAGCGCCGGCCGGGCCGTAAACCGCAATGAGCAGTTCTTC
CDR3 length: 12; D gene: NA; V gene: TRBV12-5; clone size: NA; J gene: TRBJ2-7; CDR3 protein: CASGFPLLEQYF; CDR3 DNA: TGTGCTAGTGGTTTCCCTCTTCTGGAGCAGTACTTC
CDR3 length: 12; D gene: NA; V gene: TRBV5-6; clone size: medium-sized; J gene: TRBJ2-1; CDR3 protein: CASSFLSNEQFF; CDR3 DNA: TGTGCCAGCAGCTTTTTGAGCAATGAGCAGTTCTTC
CDR3 length: 13; D gene: NA; V gene: TRBV4-1; clone size: NA; J gene: TRBJ1-2; CDR3 protein: CASSQGRADGYTF; CDR3 DNA: TGCGCCAGCAGCCAAGGAAGGGCGGATGGCTACACCTTC
CDR3 length: 17; D gene: TRBD1; V gene: TRBV6-4; clone size: NA; J gene: TRBJ2-6; CDR3 protein: CASSDGTGGSGANVLTF; CDR3 DNA: TGTGCCAGCAGTGACGGGACAGGGGGCTCTGGGGCCAACGTCCTGACTTTC
CDR3 length: 12; D gene: NA; V gene: TRBV9; clone size: NA; J gene: TRBJ2-1; CDR3 protein: CASSVGYNEQFF; CDR3 DNA: TGTGCCAGCAGCGTGGGCTACAATGAGCAGTTCTTC
CDR3 length: 13; D gene: NA; V gene: TRBV7-3; clone size: once; J gene: TRBJ2-1; CDR3 protein: CASSMDSYNEQFF; CDR3 DNA: TGTGCCAGCAGCATGGACTCCTACAATGAGCAGTTCTTC
CDR3 length: 15; D gene: NA; V gene: TRBV5-1; clone size: NA; J gene: TRBJ2-1; CDR3 protein: CASSPTRSGSNEQFF; CDR3 DNA: TGCGCCAGCAGCCCCACCCGGAGTGGTTCCAATGAGCAGTTCTTC
CDR3 length: 10; D gene: NA; V gene: TRBV29-1; clone size: NA; J gene: TRBJ2-1; CDR3 protein: CSVEAGVVFF; CDR3 DNA: TGCAGCGTTGAAGCAGGGGTGGTGTTCTTC
CDR3 length: 13; D gene: NA; V gene: TRBV19; clone size: few; J gene: TRBJ1-1; CDR3 protein: CASSYAGSTEAFF; CDR3 DNA: TGTGCCAGTAGTTACGCAGGGAGCACTGAAGCTTTCTTT
CDR3 length: 16; D gene: TRBD1; V gene: TRBV7-8; clone size: few; J gene: TRBJ1-4; CDR3 protein: CASSLSRGGPNEKLFF; CDR3 DNA: TGTGCCAGCAGCTTAAGCAGGGGGGGGCCTAATGAAAAACTGTTTTTT
CDR3 length: 15; D gene: TRBD1; V gene: TRBV4-3; clone size: NA; J gene: TRBJ2-3; CDR3 protein: CASSQGDRVSDTQYF; CDR3 DNA: TGCGCCAGCAGCCAAGGGGACAGGGTGTCAGATACGCAGTATTTT
CDR3 length: 17; D gene: NA; V gene: TRBV25-1; clone size: NA; J gene: TRBJ2-6; CDR3 protein: CASSKPQRGTGANVLTF; CDR3 DNA: TGTGCCAGCTCGAAGCCTCAACGGGGGACTGGGGCCAACGTCCTGACTTTC